The 32 T cell receptor beta chains in this list originate from one sample, sequenced in a study of T cell responses to AZD1222 COVID-19 vaccine. Data came from immunoSEQ multiplex PCR; TCRdb stores just in-frame clones and leaves some out. Among about 170,000 clones, roughly 92% were seen once, and the ten largest hold 1.6%. The sample consisted of peripheral blood, taken on day 0 of AZD1222 vaccination. The receptors originated from an adult in good health.

This chain links TRBV5-1 with TRBJ1-1; tentative D call: TRBD1 (6 bases). Trimming stripped 4 bases from V and 5 bases from J, with 12 bases between. Germline V gene lookup returns CDR1 SGHRS and CDR2 YFSETQ. The CDR3 is made up of 13 amino acids. In DNA form, the CDR3 reads TGCGCCAGCAGCAGGATAGGGGGAACTGAAGCTTTCTTT. Amino acids: CASSRIGGTEAFF.

The V call is TRBV5-6, the J call TRBJ2-1, with 7 bases identical to TRBD2. The CDR3 runs 12 residues. V was pared by 4 bases and J by 11 bases, with 6 bases of the junction left unmatched. The germline CDR1 and CDR2 sequences are SGHDT and YYEEEE. The chain's CDR3 is CASSETSAKQFF. Here the CDR3 DNA reads TGTGCCAGCAGCGAAACTAGCGCCAAGCAGTTCTTC. Full variable domain (missing parts from reference TRBV5-6 and TRBJ2-1): DAGVTQSPTHLIKTRGQQVTLRCSPKSGHDTVSWYQQALGQGPQFIFQYYEEEERQRGNFPDRFSGHQFPNYSSELNVNALLLGDSALYLCASSETSAKQFFGPGTRLTVL.

The gene calls are TRBV6-5 and TRBJ1-1; the D is unclear. The CDR3 totals 14 residues. Germline V gives CDR1 MNHEY, CDR2 SVGAGI. V shed 6 bases and J shed 5 bases, with 16 bases lying between them. For the CDR3, the DNA is TGTGCCAGCAGCCGCGAGGTTCTGAGGACTGAAGCTTTCTTT. As protein: CASSREVLRTEAFF.

The chain recombines TRBV11-2 with TRBJ2-7, with D unresolved. With 2 bases removed from V and 6 bases from J, the gap between germline ends came to 5 bases. CDR3 size: 11 residues. Germline V lookup: CDR1 SGHAT, CDR2 FQNNGV. For the CDR3, the DNA is TGTGCCAGCAGCTTAAGATCCGAGCAGTACTTC. Its protein product is CASSLRSEQYF.

The chain recombines TRBV9 with TRBJ2-2; TRBD2 matches at 12 bases. The germline V gene has CDR1 SGDLS and CDR2 YYNGEE. After removal of 4 bases from V and 5 bases from J, the junction contained 9 bases not matched to a gene. This CDR3 is built from 17 residues. In nucleotides, the CDR3 is TGTGCCAGCAGCCGGCTAGCGGGAGGGCCGGGGACCGGGGAGCTGTTTTTT. Encoded protein: CASSRLAGGPGTGELFF.

As to this clone: A read error may account for a junction end that differs from germline. The chain carries TRBV7-9 and TRBJ1-2; D remains unclear. This CDR3 contains 13 residues. Germline values: CDR1 SEHNR, CDR2 FQNEAQ (reference sequence). CDR3: CASSLATNYGYTF. In DNA form, the CDR3 reads TGTGCCAGCAGTTTAGCCACTAACTATGGCTACACCTTC.

The V and J genes are TRBV30 and TRBJ2-3; D is unclear. The CDR3 covers 11 residues. Germline CDR1 and CDR2: GTSNPN and SVGIG (reference sequence). Trimming removed 2 bases at V and 2 bases at J, with 2 bases between. CDR3 nucleotides: TGTGCCTGGAGTTCCACAGATACGCAGTATTTT. This gives the protein CAWSSTDTQYF.

This clone is a singleton in its sample. The V gene is TRBV5-6, the J gene TRBJ1-2, with TRBD1 matching 9 bases. Germline CDR1 and CDR2: SGHDT and YYEEEE. Unmatched junction bases numbered 14, after V lost 2 bases and J lost 3 bases. The CDR3 totals 18 residues. The CDR3, as DNA: TGTGCCAGCAGCTTAATCCCCGGGACAGGGAGTTTGGACTATGGCTACACCTTC. This sequence encodes CASSLIPGTGSLDYGYTF.

V usage is TRBV30 and J usage is TRBJ1-2; D remains ambiguous. V was shortened by 4 bases and J by 0 bases, with 9 bases between the two germline ends. This CDR3 contains 13 residues. Per the germline V gene, CDR1 is GTSNPN and CDR2 is SVGIG (reference sequence). The CDR3 protein is CAWTRTPNYGYTF. The DNA of the CDR3 is TGTGCCTGGACCCGAACCCCTAACTATGGCTACACCTTC.

This chain links TRBV6-6 with TRBJ1-2; 9 nucleotides line up with TRBD1. V was pared by 3 bases and J by 2 bases, with 1 base of the junction left unmatched. There are 14 residues in the CDR3. Germline CDR1 and CDR2: MNHNY and SVGAGI (reference sequence). The CDR3 nucleotides are TGTGCCAGCAGTTATACAGGGGGCAACTATGGCTACACCTTC. Translated: CASSYTGGNYGYTF.

The chain couples TRBV6-5 to TRBJ1-3; 10 bases align to TRBD1. Germline-derived CDR1 and CDR2 are MNHEY and SVGAGI. This CDR3 comprises 15 residues. The V segment lost 6 bases and the J segment 7 bases; nucleotides outside the gene matches: 9. CDR3 sequence reads: CASRTTGTGVNTIYF. The CDR3 nucleotides are TGTGCCAGCAGAACAACCGGGACAGGGGTGAACACCATATATTTT.

This clone came up once. V usage is TRBV19 and J usage is TRBJ1-2; possible D gene TRBD1, 5 bases. CDR3 length: 12 residues. V shed 6 bases and J shed 4 bases, with 9 bases lying between them. The V gene's germline CDR1 is LNHDA and CDR2 SQIVND (reference sequence). CDR3 sequence: CASSSDSYGYTF. In DNA form, the CDR3 reads TGTGCCAGTAGCAGTGACAGCTATGGCTACACCTTC.

The chain couples TRBV7-2 to TRBJ2-1; D is perhaps TRBD1 (6 bases). The germline gives CDR1 SGHTA, CDR2 FQGNSA. V shed 8 bases and J shed 5 bases, with 19 bases lying between them. The CDR3 consists of 15 residues. This chain's CDR3 is CASAPRAGVHNEQFF. Here the CDR3 DNA reads TGTGCCAGCGCACCCCGAGCAGGGGTTCACAATGAGCAGTTCTTC.

This chain joins TRBV9 and TRBJ1-1; no reliable D call. Looked up from germline, CDR1 is SGDLS and CDR2 is YYNGEE. The CDR3 runs 14 residues. V lost 3 bases to trimming and J lost 7 bases, with 16 bases between them. CDR3 region: CASSAYHTGDEAFF. The CDR3, as DNA: TGTGCCAGCAGCGCCTACCACACCGGAGATGAAGCTTTCTTT.

This chain connects TRBV19 to TRBJ2-7, with 10 bases aligning to TRBD1. V trimming: 5 bases; J trimming: 2 bases; junction bases outside the gene matches: 3. Germline V CDR1 and CDR2: LNHDA, SQIVND (reference sequence). The CDR3 is made up of 14 amino acids. CDR3 DNA sequence: TGTGCCAGTAGTGCGGGGACAGGGGCCTACGAGCAGTACTTC. Its translation: CASSAGTGAYEQYF. Full variable domain (missing parts from reference TRBV19 and TRBJ2-7): DGGITQSPKYLFRKEGQNVTLSCEQNLNHDAMYWYRQDPGQGLRLIYYSQIVNDFQKGDIAEGYSVSREKKESFPLTVTSAQKNPTAFYLCASSAGTGAYEQYFGPGTRLTVT.

This chain connects TRBV4-1 to TRBJ1-4; D might be TRBD1 (6 bases). Deletions cut 6 bases from V and 5 bases from J, with 13 bases between. Germline V lookup: CDR1 MGHRA, CDR2 YSYEKL. CDR3 size: 14 residues. CDR3 amino acids: CASRYRAPNEKLFF. CDR3 DNA sequence: TGCGCCAGCAGGTACAGGGCACCGAATGAAAAACTGTTTTTT.

The rearrangement uses TRBV6-5 and TRBJ2-1, with 7 bases lining up with TRBD1. CDR1 and CDR2 (germline): MNHEY, SVGAGI. J was trimmed by 6 bases and V by 1 base; bases with no gene match: 9. CDR3 length: 16 amino acids. The CDR3 loop reads CASSYLDRAVGNEQFF. The CDR3, as DNA: TGTGCCAGCAGTTACTTAGACAGGGCGGTTGGCAATGAGCAGTTCTTC.

This chain connects TRBV19 to TRBJ1-4; D might be TRBD1 (6 bases). V was cut by 8 bases and J by 3 bases, with 16 bases left in between. Germline CDR1 reads LNHDA; CDR2 reads SQIVND (reference sequence). This CDR3 is 15 amino acids long. This CDR3 reads CASLPGEASNEKLFF. CDR3 nucleotide sequence: TGTGCCAGTCTTCCAGGGGAGGCCTCTAATGAAAAACTGTTTTTT.

This chain connects TRBV7-9 to TRBJ1-4; D may be TRBD1 (6 bases). Per the germline V gene, CDR1 is SEHNR and CDR2 is FQNEAQ (reference sequence). This CDR3 has 19 amino acids. V was cut by 2 bases and J by 3 bases, with 22 bases left in between. CDR3 DNA: TGTGCCAGCAGCTTACCAGGGGACGGAACAGATGGAGCTAATGAAAAACTGTTTTTT. Protein: CASSLPGDGTDGANEKLFF.

CDR3 in DNA: TGTGCCAGCAGTTCGACCTTTGGCGGGGAGCTGTTTTTT. The encoded protein is CASSSTFGGELFF. The chain employs TRBV12-3 or TRBV12-4 and TRBJ2-2; D not resolved. V lost 4 bases and J lost 7, with 10 bases in between. The CDR3 loop spans 13 amino acids.

The rearrangement links TRBV6-1 to TRBJ2-7; D possibly corresponds to TRBD2 (5 bases). The CDR3 runs to 15 residues. The germline gives CDR1 MNHNS, CDR2 SASEGT. V gave up 1 base and J gave up 1 base, with 11 bases separating them. CDR3 region: CASSEDRRASYEQYF. In DNA form, the CDR3 reads TGTGCCAGCAGTGAAGATCGGCGGGCTTCCTACGAGCAGTACTTC.

V gene TRBV7-2 combines with J gene TRBJ1-2, with D possibly matching TRBD1 (5 bases). With 2 bases removed from V and 5 bases from J, the gap between germline ends came to 9 bases. Germline loops: CDR1 SGHTA, CDR2 FQGNSA. This CDR3 has 13 residues. The chain's CDR3 is CASSLQGVYGYTF. The CDR3 DNA follows: TGTGCCAGCAGCTTACAGGGTGTGTATGGCTACACCTTC.

The V gene is TRBV25-1, the J gene TRBJ2-6; D ambiguous. Germline CDR1 reads MGHDK; CDR2 reads SYGVNS. V was pared by 5 bases and J by 1 base, with 12 bases between. This CDR3 has 16 residues. The CDR3 DNA reads TGTGCCAGCAGTCCAAGTTGGGAATCTGGGGCCAACGTCCTGACTTTC. Its translation is CASSPSWESGANVLTF.

This clone was observed a single time. The genes are TRBV3-1 (or the pseudogene TRBV3-2) and TRBJ1-1; a possible D gene is TRBD1 (5 bases). Germline V gene lookup returns CDR1 LGHDT and CDR2 YNNKEL (reference sequence). The CDR3 length is 15 residues. V was trimmed by 4 bases and J by 2 bases, leaving 14 bases between them. CDR3 in DNA: TGTGCCAGCAGCCTTCACGGGGCCCTCAACACTGAAGCTTTCTTT. This codes for CASSLHGALNTEAFF.

The chain is built from TRBV6-5 and TRBJ1-1; D is unresolved. The germline CDR1 and CDR2 sequences are MNHEY and SVGAGI. V was trimmed by 2 bases and J by 7 bases, leaving 5 bases between them. This CDR3 contains 11 residues. CDR3 loop: CASSYASEAFF. The CDR3 coding sequence is TGTGCCAGCAGTTACGCGAGTGAAGCTTTCTTT.

The chain employs TRBV29-1 and TRBJ1-2; TRBD1 aligns across 7 bases. The CDR3 is made up of 15 amino acids. From germline, CDR1 is SQVTM and CDR2 ANQGSEA. V shed 2 bases and J 6 bases; nucleotides not matched to a gene: 12. In DNA form, the CDR3 reads TGCAGCGTTGAAAGGGGACAGCCCTTCTTGGATGGCTACACCTTC. The encoded protein is CSVERGQPFLDGYTF.

The rearrangement uses TRBV11-2 and TRBJ2-2; D is uncertain. The CDR3 extends over 13 amino acids. Looked up from germline, CDR1 is SGHAT and CDR2 is FQNNGV. V lost 4 bases to trimming and J lost 0 bases, with 3 bases between them. The CDR3 DNA follows: TGTGCCAGCAGCTCATCGAACACCGGGGAGCTGTTTTTT. Protein product: CASSSSNTGELFF. The variable domain in full, completed from reference TRBV11-2 and TRBJ2-2, reads EAGVAQSPRYKIIEKRQSVAFWCNPISGHATLYWYQQILGQGPKLLIQFQNNGVVDDSQLPKDRFSAERLKGVDSTLKIQPAKLEDSAVYLCASSSSNTGELFFGEGSRLTVL.

The chain recombines TRBV2 with TRBJ1-5; TRBD1 might be the D (6 bases). Per the germline V gene, CDR1 is SNHLY and CDR2 is FYNNEI. V lost 8 bases to trimming and J lost 0 bases, with 11 bases between them. The length of the CDR3 is 14 residues. CDR3 residues: CASGGDTSNQPQHF. For the CDR3, the DNA is TGTGCCAGCGGCGGGGACACTAGCAATCAGCCCCAGCATTTT.

The CDR3 here is CASSPTDRARNTEAFF. The DNA for the CDR3 is TGTGCCAGCAGCCCTACGGACAGGGCACGGAACACTGAAGCTTTCTTT. The V and J genes are TRBV4-2 and TRBJ1-1; 8 bases agree with TRBD1. With 4 bases clipped from V and 1 base from J, the junction kept 8 bases outside the gene matches. The CDR3 totals 16 residues. CDR1 is LGHNA, CDR2 YNFKEQ, per germline.

The table lists this clone with a count of one. This chain connects TRBV18 to TRBJ1-6; D gene unclear. Germline lookup yields CDR1 KGHSH and CDR2 LQKENI. There are 16 residues in the CDR3. V was clipped by 1 base and J by 9 bases, with 16 bases between them. The CDR3 here is CASSPRPYSEGSPLHF. The CDR3 DNA is TGTGCCAGCTCACCACGCCCGTACTCTGAAGGTTCACCCCTCCACTTT.

This clone was counted a single time. The chain couples TRBV7-2 to TRBJ2-7; TRBD1 might be the D (5 bases). The CDR3 totals 14 residues. V was shortened by 1 base and J by 6 bases, with 13 bases between the two germline ends. The germline gives CDR1 SGHTA, CDR2 FQGNSA. The CDR3 is CASSLVGRASEQYF. CDR3 DNA: TGTGCCAGCAGCTTAGTAGGCAGGGCCAGCGAGCAGTACTTC.

With respect to this clone: In the same sample, other DNA sequences code for this CDR3. The chain employs TRBV4-2 and TRBJ1-5, with TRBD1 identical over 8 bases. V gave up 3 bases and J gave up 4 bases; unmatched junction bases: 8. The CDR3 consists of 16 residues. Germline assignment: CDR1 LGHNA and CDR2 YNFKEQ. CDR3 nucleotide sequence: TGTGCCAGCAGCCAGGGGGGCGACAGGGGAAATCAGCCCCAGCATTTT. This gives the protein CASSQGGDRGNQPQHF.